This T cell receptor beta chain originates from a study of Ad26.COV2.S vaccination and SARS-CoV-2 variants (dated by TCRdb to about 2021). Broadly, across the study: Donors in the vaccine arm were drawn from COV1001, a phase I-IIa trial of Ad26.COV2.S in healthy adults that was multicentre, randomized, double-blind and placebo-controlled. Ad26.COV2.S was administered intramuscularly at 5 x 10^10 or 1 x 10^11 viral particles, either as a single shot or as two shots given 56 days apart. Sequencing of the TCRbeta repertoire served to evaluate the specificity and breadth of SARS-CoV-2-reactive T cell receptors following Ad26.COV2.S vaccination. The TCR-sequenced set comprised around 30 samples: about 19 Ad26.COV2.S vaccine recipients, 5 placebo recipients and 8 SARS-CoV-2 convalescent individuals. Trial participants were randomized into five groups of five, in which low-dose or high-dose Ad26.COV2.S was given once or twice, or placebo was given on both occasions. Investigators remained blinded to trial group allocation during experiments and outcome assessment.

This specimen's treatment or condition label, per the study, means: about 20 received Ad26.COV2.S at low or high dose, single or two shots; about 5 received placebo; per-sample allocation not given. Repertoires of vaccine and placebo recipients were sequenced from samples taken on day 63 after the first injection. In Cohort 1b, around 23 adults aged 18-55 years were enrolled at a single site in Boston, USA, between 29 July and 7 August 2020. Ad26.COV2.S was a replication-incompetent adenovirus type 26 vector expressing a prefusion-stabilized SARS-CoV-2 spike protein from the original Wuhan strain. Results and caveats for the whole study, not just this receptor: The authors noted that total T cell responses may have been underestimated by the TCR breadth and depth analyses. Higher spike-specific TCR breadth was observed in Ad26.COV2.S recipients than in placebo recipients (P = 0.0014). Vaccine and placebo recipients had comparable non-spike TCR breadth, which fits with the vaccine containing only spike. After vaccination, substantial breadth of spike-specific CD8+ and CD4+ T cell responses was reported. The study was not powered to compare responses between vaccine doses or regimens.

TCRbeta CDR3 regions were sequenced with the immunoSEQ Assay. After extraction, genomic DNA underwent amplification by bias-controlled multiplex PCR, followed by high-throughput sequencing. Concerning the study's data processing: To quantify the absolute abundance of every unique TCRbeta CDR3 region, sequences were collapsed and filtered. T cell fraction was estimated by normalization of TCRbeta template counts to usable DNA, with usable DNA being measured through amplification of reference genes present in all nucleated cells. Repertoire TCRs were annotated as SARS-CoV-2-specific when V gene, CDR3 amino acid sequence and J gene were exactly matched to a known reactive TCR set. MIRA supplied the reference SARS-CoV-2 TCR set, which was filtered for enrichment in COVID-19-positive ImmuneCODE repertoires so that public or cross-reactive TCRs were removed. Using the MIRA antigens, annotated TCRs were further analysed by specific ORF or by position within an ORF. Breadth was defined as the number of annotated unique rearrangements divided by the total number of unique productive rearrangements, and depth was defined as the summed frequency of the annotated unique rearrangements. Two-sided Wilcoxon rank-sum tests were applied when comparing TCR breadth between groups. The source is immuneACCESS, and TCRdb retained only in-frame sequences with V and J called. Part of the clones is not carried over; for the studies checked, unresolved V genes explain less than half of this, and the remainder is unexplained. The V and J calls and the clone size are those of that table, but D and trimming were determined from the DNA. This sample lists 290,000 or so clones; 70% to 90% were detected once. Less than 3.5% of the sample lies in the top ten.

This clone was detected once. What antigen it recognizes has not been identified. Per-base qualities were not stored, and no clone one base away is much larger. This clonotype originated in a person aged 18-60 years who received the Ad26.COV2.S COVID-19 vaccine or a placebo. This specimen was peripheral blood, taken in a trial of Ad26.COV2.S vaccine versus placebo.

The DNA sequence reads TGTGCCAGCAGCACGACAGGGGTCCCTGGGGCCAACGTCCTGACTTTC. Translated, it reads CASSTTGVPGANVLTF. The rearrangement combines TRBV7-8 with TRBJ2-6; the central 8 bases match TRBD1. According to the germline V gene, CDR1 reads SGHVS and CDR2 reads FQNEAQ. The junction shows trimming of 5 bases on V and 2 bases on J, and the gene matches do not reach 5 bases of it. Including the terminal cysteine and phenylalanine, the CDR3 comprises 16 residues. The read is trimmed to its CDR3 DNA, 48 bases read in frame from base 1.